The entry that follows covers one T cell receptor (beta chain) sequence. Its antigen is unidentified. Method: immunoSEQ multiplex PCR; TCRdb's copy keeps in-frame clones and lacks some. Of roughly 21,000 clones listed, approximately 83% are singletons. The data are from a study of T cells after posttransplantation cyclophosphamide. General observations from the study: Later post-transplant blood repertoires were often dominated by donor CD8+ memory clones. After PTCy, TRB diversity resembled that of CNI/methotrexate controls. Blood and skin or GI T cell repertoires showed limited TRB overlap.

Control samples came 1 year after myeloablative marrow transplants with methotrexate plus calcineurin inhibitor. This receptor was obtained from a female patient aged 25-39 years who received an allogeneic stem cell transplant from an unrelated donor, was CMV-positive, and had acute and chronic GVHD. The graft donor may have given rise to some T cells. The sample here was PBMCs, taken about 13 months after allogeneic stem cell transplant with calcineurin inhibitor and methotrexate.

In DNA, the CDR3 is TGTGCCAGCTTCGGAGATAAAAACTATGGCTACACCTTC. It encodes CASFGDKNYGYTF. V is TRBV7-9 and J is TRBJ1-2; D unresolved. Trimming took off 8 bases at V and 2 bases at J, with 12 bases between the two ends. This CDR3 spans 13 amino acids. Germline CDR1 and CDR2: SEHNR and FQNEAQ (reference sequence).